This is a list of T cell receptor beta chains from one sample in a study of identical twins. Each CDR3 protein is one row after TCRdb ran MiXCR on the 5' RACE reads. The sample holds 450,000 to 650,000 distinct CDR3 sequences, more than 9% seen once. Separately, the same data were catalogued under a study of yellow fever vaccine responses in identical twins.

Material for sequencing was PBMCs. These receptors were collected from a woman between 18 and 29 years old in good health. Each CDR3 is given with its conserved first and last residue. The D gene is left open where the match is weak. Size is omitted from some rows. Given values are once, few, many or a class for expanded clones.

>TRBV7-2|.|few|TRBJ2-7
CASSWYGPSYEQYF
TGTGCCAGCAGTTGGTACGGACCCTCCTACGAGCAGTACTTC
>TRBV4-1|TRBD1|few|TRBJ2-7
CASSQGDRAVHEQYF
TGCGCCAGCAGCCAGGGCGACAGGGCCGTGCACGAGCAGTACTTC
>TRBV7-2|TRBD2|few|TRBJ2-1
CASSFRRGSGADEQFF
TGTGCCAGCAGCTTCCGTCGGGGTAGCGGGGCGGATGAGCAGTTCTTC
>TRBV19|.|.|TRBJ2-7
CASSVARGDYEQYF
TGTGCCAGTAGTGTGGCTAGAGGGGACTACGAGCAGTACTTC
>TRBV30|.|.|TRBJ2-3
CAWSVDFTDTQYF
TGTGCCTGGAGTGTAGACTTCACAGATACGCAGTATTTT
>TRBV25-1|.|.|TRBJ2-1
CASSEPLPEPTRDEQFF
TGTGCCAGCAGTGAACCTCTCCCGGAGCCGACGAGGGATGAGCAGTTCTTC
>TRBV6-1|TRBD2|.|TRBJ2-7
CASSPGTSDSYEQYF
TGTGCCAGCAGTCCCGGGACTAGCGATTCCTACGAGCAGTACTTC
>TRBV4-3|.|few|TRBJ1-4
CASSQDFPSNEKLFF
TGCGCCAGCAGCCAAGACTTTCCGTCTAATGAAAAACTGTTTTTT
>TRBV7-9|.|.|TRBJ1-4
CASSLGAGTTNEKLFF
TGTGCCAGCAGCTTAGGGGCAGGGACAACTAATGAAAAACTGTTTTTT
>TRBV12-3/TRBV12-4|.|few|TRBJ2-7
CASSLSGTFVHEQYF
TGTGCCAGCAGTTTAAGCGGGACATTTGTCCACGAGCAGTACTTC
>TRBV3-1|.|many|TRBJ2-7
CASSQQGGNEQYF
TGTGCCAGCAGCCAACAGGGGGGCAACGAGCAGTACTTC
>TRBV5-1|.|.|TRBJ2-1
CASSLAVGQFF
TGCGCCAGCAGCTTGGCTGTAGGGCAGTTCTTC
>TRBV7-2|.|.|TRBJ2-7
CASSRDSSNYEQYF
TGTGCCAGCAGCCGGGACTCGTCAAACTACGAGCAGTACTTC
>TRBV6-1|.|few|TRBJ1-1
CASSPSFSYWRTEAFF
TGTGCCAGCAGTCCGAGTTTTAGCTACTGGAGGACTGAAGCTTTCTTT
>TRBV5-6|TRBD1|many|TRBJ1-4
CASSTGGALVEKLFF
TGTGCCAGCAGCACAGGGGGCGCCTTAGTTGAAAAACTGTTTTTT
>TRBV27|TRBD2|.|TRBJ2-1
CASSFASGRAGFWNEQFF
TGTGCCAGCAGTTTTGCTAGCGGGAGGGCCGGGTTCTGGAATGAGCAGTTCTTC
>TRBV20-1|.|.|TRBJ1-1
CSASFGGNTEAFF
TGCAGTGCTAGCTTTGGGGGGAACACTGAAGCTTTCTTT
>TRBV12-3/TRBV12-4|.|few|TRBJ2-7
CASSLVQGGFQYEQYF
TGTGCCAGCAGTTTAGTACAGGGCGGCTTCCAATACGAGCAGTACTTC
>TRBV20-1|.|.|TRBJ1-1
CSARDRSMGAFF
TGCAGTGCTAGAGATCGAAGCATGGGAGCTTTCTTT
>TRBV3-1|TRBD1|many|TRBJ2-5
CASSQGNDRDTQYF
TGTGCCAGCAGCCAGGGGAACGACAGGGACACCCAGTACTTC
>TRBV4-3|TRBD2|many|TRBJ2-2
CASSQEWRLAGNTGELFF
TGCGCCAGCAGCCAAGAATGGAGGCTAGCGGGGAACACCGGGGAGCTGTTTTTT
>TRBV30|.|few|TRBJ2-3
CASGAGTQYF
TGTGCCTCTGGGGCGGGTACGCAGTATTTT
>TRBV19|.|.|TRBJ2-6
CASSIMIRTSGANVLTF
TGTGCCAGTAGTATTATGATCAGAACATCTGGGGCCAACGTCCTGACTTTC
>TRBV4-3|.|few|TRBJ2-1
CASGRRRGPLDEQFF
TGCGCCAGCGGGCGACGCAGGGGCCCGTTAGATGAGCAGTTCTTC
>TRBV28|.|.|TRBJ2-1
CASTAGVGDEQFF
TGTGCCAGCACCGCCGGTGTGGGCGATGAGCAGTTCTTC
>TRBV6-2/TRBV6-3|.|.|TRBJ2-7
CASSYSSIGGSDPGEQYF
TGTGCCAGCAGTTACTCGAGTATCGGCGGTTCAGACCCCGGGGAGCAGTACTTC
>TRBV10-3|TRBD1|.|TRBJ2-5
CAISATGDETQYF
TGTGCCATCAGTGCGACAGGGGACGAGACCCAGTACTTC
>TRBV16|.|few|TRBJ1-1
CASSPRGGLVNTEAFF
TGTGCCAGCAGCCCCCGAGGGGGGTTAGTGAACACTGAAGCTTTCTTT
>TRBV3-1|.|.|TRBJ2-7
CASSQGGQRSYEQYF
TGTGCCAGCAGCCAGGGGGGACAGCGATCCTACGAGCAGTACTTC
>TRBV5-1|TRBD2|few|TRBJ2-1
CASRNTPGAGDEQFF
TGCGCCAGCAGGAATACGCCGGGAGCGGGGGATGAGCAGTTCTTC
>TRBV5-6|.|few|TRBJ1-6
CASSPGGQPLHF
TGTGCCAGCAGCCCTGGGGGGCAGCCCCTCCACTTT
>TRBV27|.|many|TRBJ1-6
CASSSRGNSPLHF
TGTGCCAGCAGTTCCAGGGGAAATTCACCCCTCCACTTT
>TRBV20-1|.|few|TRBJ2-7
CSARDAGMSAYEQYF
TGCAGTGCTAGAGATGCAGGGATGAGCGCCTACGAGCAGTACTTC
>TRBV7-9|TRBD1|.|TRBJ1-2
CASSLRSQGLYGYTF
TGTGCCAGCAGCTTACGGTCACAGGGGCTCTATGGCTACACCTTC
>TRBV12-3/TRBV12-4|.|many|TRBJ1-2
CASRTYRFSYGYTF
TGTGCCAGCAGGACATACAGGTTTAGCTATGGCTACACCTTC
>TRBV6-5|TRBD2|few|TRBJ2-7
CASSFTGTSGAYEQYF
TGTGCCAGCAGTTTTACCGGGACTAGCGGGGCCTACGAGCAGTACTTC
>TRBV29-1|TRBD1|.|TRBJ2-7
CSVDLDRGYEQYF
TGCAGCGTTGACCTGGACAGGGGTTACGAGCAGTACTTC
>TRBV6-1|.|.|TRBJ1-1
CASRPQETMNTEAFF
TGTGCCAGCAGGCCTCAGGAGACTATGAACACTGAAGCTTTCTTT
>TRBV9|TRBD1|few|TRBJ2-1
CASSPRTGEIYEQFF
TGTGCCAGCAGCCCGCGGACAGGGGAGATCTATGAGCAGTTCTTC
>TRBV29-1|TRBD1|many|TRBJ2-7
CSAKGAQSSYEQYF
TGCAGCGCAAAGGGGGCCCAATCTTCCTACGAGCAGTACTTC
>TRBV7-2|.|few|TRBJ2-1
CASTPGGGGAGNEQFF
TGTGCCAGCACCCCAGGGGGGGGGGGAGCGGGGAATGAGCAGTTCTTC
>TRBV12-3/TRBV12-4|.|.|TRBJ2-7
CASSLRGGPYKQYF
TGTGCCAGCAGTTTACGAGGGGGTCCCTACAAGCAGTACTTC
>TRBV2|TRBD1|few|TRBJ2-7
CASSEAPGTDRQYF
TGTGCCAGCAGTGAAGCCCCGGGGACAGACAGGCAGTACTTC
>TRBV11-2|.|.|TRBJ2-3
CASSLVLGGAEYF
TGTGCCAGCAGCTTAGTTCTCGGGGGAGCAGAATATTTT
>TRBV3-1|.|many|TRBJ2-2
CASNLWQRSGELFF
TGTGCCAGCAACCTTTGGCAGCGGAGCGGGGAGCTGTTTTTT
>TRBV29-1|TRBD2|few|TRBJ2-5
CSVAPGTTQETQYF
TGCAGCGTAGCACCGGGGACTACCCAAGAGACCCAGTACTTC